Below are 5 T cell receptor beta chains sequenced from a single sample in a study of CD8 T cells in Susac syndrome. The RNA input was roughly 0.45 to 1 ug, and it was reverse transcribed with random hexamers. MiXCR, run by TCRdb on the immunoSEQ multiplex PCR reads, gives a single entry per CDR3 protein. The sample records about 210,000 distinct CDR3 sequences, about 95% being singletons. Sequencing input: CD4+ T cells from PBMCs. The receptors shown here come from a human donor with multiple sclerosis.

This clonotype has only one observation. The chain combines TRBV20-1 with TRBJ2-3; TRBD2 matches 8 bases. The V gene's germline CDR1 is DFQATT and CDR2 SNEGSKA (reference sequence). The CDR3 consists of 14 residues. Unmatched junction bases numbered 6, after V lost 5 bases and J lost 2 bases. In nucleotides, the CDR3 is TGCAGTGCTGGTAGCGGGGCTTACACAGATACGCAGTATTTT. Translating it yields CSAGSGAYTDTQYF.

The CDR3 DNA reads TGTGCCAGCAGCGTCAACAGGGATATGGACACAGATACGCAGTATTTT. Its protein product is CASSVNRDMDTDTQYF. The J gene is TRBJ2-3, the V gene TRBV9; D possibly corresponds to TRBD1 (6 bases). From germline, CDR1 is SGDLS and CDR2 YYNGEE. The CDR3 is 16 residues long. V lost 2 bases and J 2 bases, leaving 15 bases between the germline ends.

The V gene is TRBV15, the J gene TRBJ2-1; 8 nucleotides line up with TRBD1. The CDR3 covers 15 residues. After removal of 4 bases from V and 9 bases from J, the junction contained 11 bases not matched to a gene. CDR1 and CDR2 from the germline V gene are LNHNV and YYDKDF (reference sequence). CDR3 bases: TGTGCCACCAGCATAACCCTGGGACAGGAGATTGAGCAGTTCTTC. This sequence encodes CATSITLGQEIEQFF.

The rearrangement joins TRBV11-2 to TRBJ1-4; D gene ambiguous. With 3 bases removed from V and 5 bases from J, the gap between germline ends came to 16 bases. The CDR3 length is 16 residues. The germline CDR1 and CDR2 sequences are SGHAT and FQNNGV. The CDR3 here is CASSFSILDPNEKLFF. CDR3 nucleotides: TGTGCCAGCAGCTTCTCCATCCTTGATCCCAATGAAAAACTGTTTTTT. Together with reference TRBV11-2 and TRBJ1-4, the CDR3 gives the full variable domain: EAGVAQSPRYKIIEKRQSVAFWCNPISGHATLYWYQQILGQGPKLLIQFQNNGVVDDSQLPKDRFSAERLKGVDSTLKIQPAKLEDSAVYLCASSFSILDPNEKLFFGSGTQLSVL.

The gene calls are TRBV9 and TRBJ1-1, with D hard to call. Trimming pared 3 bases from V and 6 bases from J, leaving 12 bases between. The CDR3 is 13 residues long. Germline CDR1 reads SGDLS; CDR2 reads YYNGEE. The CDR3 protein is CASSEIGRAEAFF. For the CDR3, the DNA is TGTGCCAGCAGCGAAATCGGGAGGGCTGAAGCTTTCTTT.